This record covers a single T cell receptor (beta chain). Its antigen is still unknown. The sample belongs to a study of OX40 agonist ivuxolimab in advanced cancers. Study conclusions and caveats: Some patients who did not respond also had low normalized T-cell clonal expansion.

Some clones are missing from TCRdb's copy, which holds only in-frame ones; the method was immunoSEQ multiplex PCR. This table holds tens of thousands of clones, 85% to 90% found once. Autoimmune disease history or systemic immunosuppression led to patient exclusion. In germline, CDR1 is MNHEY, CDR2 SMNVEV (reference sequence). The CDR3 extends over 13 amino acids. Losses at the gene ends were 5 bases for V and 7 bases for J; bases not matched to a gene: 6. The chain links TRBV27 to TRBJ1-1, with 8 positions matching TRBD1. Here the sequenced sample was CD4+ or CD8+ T cells sorted from blood, taken in a trial of the OX40 agonist ivuxolimab. The receptor was isolated from an adult with an advanced solid tumor such as melanoma, head and neck, liver or kidney cancer. The CDR3 spells CASSPRDRFEAFF. CDR3 coding DNA: TGTGCCAGCAGTCCCCGGGACAGGTTTGAAGCTTTCTTT.